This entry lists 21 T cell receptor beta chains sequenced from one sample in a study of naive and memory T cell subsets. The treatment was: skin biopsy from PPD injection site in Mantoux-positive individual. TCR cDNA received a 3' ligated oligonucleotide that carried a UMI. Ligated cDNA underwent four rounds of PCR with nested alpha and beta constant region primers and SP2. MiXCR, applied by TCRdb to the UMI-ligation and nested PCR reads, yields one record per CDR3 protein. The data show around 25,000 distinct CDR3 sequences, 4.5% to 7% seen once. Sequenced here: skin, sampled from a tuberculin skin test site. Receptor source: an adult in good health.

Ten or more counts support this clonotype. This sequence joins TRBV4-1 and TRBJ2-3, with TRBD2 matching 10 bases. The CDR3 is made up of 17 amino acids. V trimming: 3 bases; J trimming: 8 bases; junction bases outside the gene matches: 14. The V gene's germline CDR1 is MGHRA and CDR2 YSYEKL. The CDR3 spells CASSQRSLAGVGGTQYF. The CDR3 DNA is TGCGCCAGCAGCCAGCGCTCCCTAGCGGGAGTTGGGGGTACGCAGTATTTT.

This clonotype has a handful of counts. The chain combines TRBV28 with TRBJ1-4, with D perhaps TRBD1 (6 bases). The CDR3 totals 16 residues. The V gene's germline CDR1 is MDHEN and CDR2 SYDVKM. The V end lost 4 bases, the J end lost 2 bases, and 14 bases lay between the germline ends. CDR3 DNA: TGTGCCAGCAGTTCCAGGGGCGTTGCGACTAATGAAAAACTGTTTTTT. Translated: CASSSRGVATNEKLFF.

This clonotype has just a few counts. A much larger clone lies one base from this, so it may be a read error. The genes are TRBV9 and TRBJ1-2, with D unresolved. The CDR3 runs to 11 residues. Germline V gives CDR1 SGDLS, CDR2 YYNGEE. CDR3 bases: TGTGCCAGCAATGGTTTTGCTGGCTACAACTTC. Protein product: CASNGFAGYNF.

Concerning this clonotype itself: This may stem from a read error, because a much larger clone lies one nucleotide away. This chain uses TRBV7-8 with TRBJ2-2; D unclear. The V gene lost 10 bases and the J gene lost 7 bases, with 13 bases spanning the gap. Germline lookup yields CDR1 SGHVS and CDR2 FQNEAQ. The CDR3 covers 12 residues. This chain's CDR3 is CATGRMNGELFF. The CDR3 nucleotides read TGTGCCACCGGCAGGATGAACGGGGAGCTGTTTTTT.

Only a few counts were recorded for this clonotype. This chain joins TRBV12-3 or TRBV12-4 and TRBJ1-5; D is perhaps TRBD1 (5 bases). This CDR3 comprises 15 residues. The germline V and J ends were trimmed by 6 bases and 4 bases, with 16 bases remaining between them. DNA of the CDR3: TGTGCCAGCAGCCCGGGGGATCTCGGGAATCAGCCCCAGCATTTT. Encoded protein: CASSPGDLGNQPQHF.

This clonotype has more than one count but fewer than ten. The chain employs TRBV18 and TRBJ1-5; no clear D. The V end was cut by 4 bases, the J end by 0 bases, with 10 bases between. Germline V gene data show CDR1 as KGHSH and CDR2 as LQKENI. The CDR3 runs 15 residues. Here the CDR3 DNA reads TGTGCCAGCTCACGAGGACGGTATAGCAATCAGCCCCAGCATTTT. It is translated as CASSRGRYSNQPQHF.

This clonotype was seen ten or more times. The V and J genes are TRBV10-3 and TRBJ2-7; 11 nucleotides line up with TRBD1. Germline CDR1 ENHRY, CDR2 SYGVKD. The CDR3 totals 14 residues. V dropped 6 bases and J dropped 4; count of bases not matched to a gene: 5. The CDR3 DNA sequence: TGTGCCATCAGCCGGGGGACAGGGGGGTACGAGCAGTACTTC. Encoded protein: CAISRGTGGYEQYF.

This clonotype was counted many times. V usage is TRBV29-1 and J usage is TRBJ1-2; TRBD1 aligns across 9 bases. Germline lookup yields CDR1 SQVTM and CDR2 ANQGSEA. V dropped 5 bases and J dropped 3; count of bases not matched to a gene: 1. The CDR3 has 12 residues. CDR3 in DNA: TGCAGCGTTACAGGGGGCGACTATGGCTACACCTTC. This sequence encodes CSVTGGDYGYTF.

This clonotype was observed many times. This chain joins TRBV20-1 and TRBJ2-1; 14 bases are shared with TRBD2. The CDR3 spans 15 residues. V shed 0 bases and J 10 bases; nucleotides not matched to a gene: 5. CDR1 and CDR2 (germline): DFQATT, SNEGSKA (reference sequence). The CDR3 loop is CSARETSGRAGEQFF. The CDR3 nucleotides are TGCAGTGCTAGAGAGACTAGCGGGAGGGCCGGAGAGCAGTTCTTC.

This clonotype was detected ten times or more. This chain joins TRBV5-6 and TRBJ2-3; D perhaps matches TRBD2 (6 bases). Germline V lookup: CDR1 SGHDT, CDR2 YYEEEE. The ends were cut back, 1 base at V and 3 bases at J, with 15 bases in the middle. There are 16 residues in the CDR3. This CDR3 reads CASSLLTSGGTDTQYF. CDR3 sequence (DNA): TGTGCCAGCAGCTTGTTAACATCCGGGGGAACAGATACGCAGTATTTT.

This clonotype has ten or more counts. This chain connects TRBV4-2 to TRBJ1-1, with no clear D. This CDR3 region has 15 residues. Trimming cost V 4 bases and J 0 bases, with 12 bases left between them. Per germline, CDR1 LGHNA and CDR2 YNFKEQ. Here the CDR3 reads CASSRLGGVNTEAFF. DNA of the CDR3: TGTGCCAGCAGCCGACTAGGCGGCGTGAACACTGAAGCTTTCTTT.

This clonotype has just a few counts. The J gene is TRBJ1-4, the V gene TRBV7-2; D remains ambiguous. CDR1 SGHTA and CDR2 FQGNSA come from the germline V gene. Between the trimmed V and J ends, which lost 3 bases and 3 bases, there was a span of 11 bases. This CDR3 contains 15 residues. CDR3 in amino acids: CASSLSAAANEKLFF. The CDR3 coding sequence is TGTGCCAGCAGCTTGTCCGCTGCAGCTAATGAAAAACTGTTTTTT.

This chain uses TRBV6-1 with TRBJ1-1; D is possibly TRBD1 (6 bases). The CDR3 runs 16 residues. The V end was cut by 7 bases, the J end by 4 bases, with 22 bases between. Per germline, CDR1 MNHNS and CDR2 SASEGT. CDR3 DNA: TGTGCCAGCACTAGAAAGGGGGTAACAGCAGGCACTGAAGCTTTCTTT. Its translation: CASTRKGVTAGTEAFF.

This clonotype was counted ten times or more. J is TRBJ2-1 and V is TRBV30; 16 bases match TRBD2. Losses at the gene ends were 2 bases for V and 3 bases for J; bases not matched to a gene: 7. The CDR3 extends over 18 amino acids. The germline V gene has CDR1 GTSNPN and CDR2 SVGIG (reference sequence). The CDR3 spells CAWSTGLAGGPFYNEQFF. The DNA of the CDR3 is TGTGCCTGGAGTACGGGACTAGCGGGAGGGCCATTCTACAATGAGCAGTTCTTC.

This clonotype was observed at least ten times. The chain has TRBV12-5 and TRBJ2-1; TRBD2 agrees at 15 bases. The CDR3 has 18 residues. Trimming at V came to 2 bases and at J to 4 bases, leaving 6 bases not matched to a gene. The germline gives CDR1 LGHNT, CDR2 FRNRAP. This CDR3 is CASGLRRTSGREYNEQFF. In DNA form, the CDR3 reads TGTGCTAGTGGTTTGCGAAGGACTAGCGGGAGGGAATACAATGAGCAGTTCTTC.

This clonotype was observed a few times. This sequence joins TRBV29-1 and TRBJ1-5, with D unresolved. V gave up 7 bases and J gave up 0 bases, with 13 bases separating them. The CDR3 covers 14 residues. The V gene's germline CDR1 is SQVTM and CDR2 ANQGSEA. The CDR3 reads CSASDGVSNQPQHF. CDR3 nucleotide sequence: TGCAGCGCCTCGGACGGAGTTAGCAATCAGCCCCAGCATTTT.

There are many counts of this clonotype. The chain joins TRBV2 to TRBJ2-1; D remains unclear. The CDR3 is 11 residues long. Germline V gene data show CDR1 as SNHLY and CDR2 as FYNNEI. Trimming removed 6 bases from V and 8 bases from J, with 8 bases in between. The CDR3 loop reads CASSQVDEQFF. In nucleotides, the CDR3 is TGTGCCAGCAGCCAGGTAGATGAGCAGTTCTTC. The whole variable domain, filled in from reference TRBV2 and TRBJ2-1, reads EPEVTQTPSHQVTQMGQEVILRCVPISNHLYFYWYRQILGQKVEFLVSFYNNEISEKSEIFDDQFSVERPDGSNFTLKIRSTKLEDSAMYFCASSQVDEQFFGPGTRLTVL.

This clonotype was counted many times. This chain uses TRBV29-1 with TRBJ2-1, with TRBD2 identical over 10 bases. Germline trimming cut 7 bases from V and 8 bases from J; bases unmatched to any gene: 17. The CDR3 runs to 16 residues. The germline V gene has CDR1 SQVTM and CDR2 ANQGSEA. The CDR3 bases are TGCAGCGCCGAGGAGGGGGCTAGCGGGAGCGGCCATGAGCAGTTCTTC. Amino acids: CSAEEGASGSGHEQFF.

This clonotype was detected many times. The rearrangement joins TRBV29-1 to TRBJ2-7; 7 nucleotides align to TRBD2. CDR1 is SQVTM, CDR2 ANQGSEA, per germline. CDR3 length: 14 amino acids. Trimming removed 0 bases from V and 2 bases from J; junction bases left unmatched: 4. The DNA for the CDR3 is TGCAGCGTTGAAGAGGAGCGGGGACCCTACGAGCAGTACTTC. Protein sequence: CSVEEERGPYEQYF.

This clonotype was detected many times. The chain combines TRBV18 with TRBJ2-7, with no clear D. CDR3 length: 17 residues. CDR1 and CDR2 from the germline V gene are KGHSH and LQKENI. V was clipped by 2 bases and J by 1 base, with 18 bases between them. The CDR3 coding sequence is TGTGCCAGCTCACCAAGCACCCTGTCATACGCATCCTACGAGCAGTACTTC. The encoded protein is CASSPSTLSYASYEQYF.

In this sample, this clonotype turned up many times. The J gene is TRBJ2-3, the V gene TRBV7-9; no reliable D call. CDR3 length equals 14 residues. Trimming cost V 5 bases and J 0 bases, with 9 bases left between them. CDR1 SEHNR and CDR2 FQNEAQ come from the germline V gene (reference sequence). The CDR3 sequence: CASSRYLSTDTQYF. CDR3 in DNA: TGTGCCAGCAGCCGCTATCTAAGCACAGATACGCAGTATTTT.